This T cell receptor (beta chain) was captured in a study of blood T cell repertoires in COVID-19. Study background: Acute and convalescent COVID-19 specimens originated in the United States, Italy and Spain. From T cells, B-cell-depleted T cells, or PBMCs came the material, which was cDNA or gDNA.

The V gene's germline CDR1 is SNHLY and CDR2 FYNNEI. The CDR3 extends over 15 amino acids. The ends lost 11 bases at V and 6 bases at J; junction bases unmatched: 15. In the authors' workflow: Reference gene primer amplification yielded estimated nucleated cell counts. Using immunoSEQ multiplex PCR, the repertoire was profiled, and TCRdb retains in-frame clones only, with some absent. That table gives V, J and clone size, and the DNA gave D and trimming. The sample lists fewer than 150,000 clones, over 70% occurring once. Sequencing was carried out using peripheral blood. The chain joins TRBV2 to TRBJ1-5; 8 nucleotides line up with TRBD1. This TCR derives from a woman in her 70s with acute or convalescent COVID-19. In DNA, the CDR3 is TGTGCCTGCACCCCCCAGGGGGCGACAAGTCAGCCCCAGCATTTT. Protein sequence: CACTPQGATSQPQHF.